A single sample is the source of the 29 T cell receptor beta chains below, sequenced in a study of blood T cell repertoires in COVID-19. Sequencing was performed with immunoSEQ multiplex PCR; in TCRdb, only in-frame clones are kept and a portion is missing. The table has about 160,000 clones, over 80% seen once; the top ten hold roughly 9%. Sequencing input: peripheral blood. All receptors derive from an elderly woman with active or convalescent COVID-19.

This clone was picked up one time. This chain links TRBV2 with TRBJ2-7, with D tentatively TRBD1 (6 bases). CDR3 length equals 15 residues. Germline values: CDR1 SNHLY, CDR2 FYNNEI. V gave up 11 bases and J gave up 4 bases, with 24 bases separating them. For the CDR3, the DNA is TGTGCCGCAAGGGACACAGGGACGATTTCTTACGAGCAGTACTTC. This translates into CAARDTGTISYEQYF.

J is TRBJ1-5 and V is TRBV19; perhaps TRBD1 as D (5 bases). The germline gives CDR1 LNHDA, CDR2 SQIVND (reference sequence). The CDR3 has 15 residues. The ends were cut back, 4 bases at V and 2 bases at J, with 12 bases in the middle. The CDR3 spells CASSKGEEGNQPQHF. The CDR3 bases are TGTGCCAGTAGTAAAGGGGAGGAGGGCAATCAGCCCCAGCATTTT.

The chain recombines TRBV19 with TRBJ1-6, with 7 bases identical to TRBD1. V lost 3 bases to trimming and J lost 5 bases; unmatched junction nucleotides: 4. The CDR3 covers 15 residues. CDR1 is LNHDA, CDR2 SQIVND, per germline (reference sequence). The CDR3 DNA is TGTGCCAGTAGTATTTCGGGACAGCATAATTCACCCCTCCACTTT. This sequence encodes CASSISGQHNSPLHF.

V gene TRBV11-3 combines with J gene TRBJ2-5, with unresolved D. Per germline, CDR1 SGHNT and CDR2 YENEEA. Deletions cut 1 base from V and 2 bases from J, with 5 bases between. The CDR3 runs 13 residues. CDR3 DNA: TGTGCCAGCAGCTTAGGGGCTCAAGAGACCCAGTACTTC. It translates to CASSLGAQETQYF.

Concerning this clone: Additional DNA sequences in this sample encode the identical CDR3. The chain has TRBV30 and TRBJ2-7; no definite D call. V lost 0 bases to trimming and J lost 2 bases, with 5 bases between them. The CDR3 consists of 12 residues. Germline CDR1 GTSNPN, CDR2 SVGIG (reference sequence). The CDR3 nucleotides read TGTGCCTGGAGTGTACTGACCTACGAGCAGTACTTC. Translated, it gives CAWSVLTYEQYF.

The genes are TRBV6-5 and TRBJ2-2, with D possibly TRBD2 on 5 matching bases. CDR1 is MNHEY and CDR2 is SVGAGI in the germline V gene. The V end was cut by 11 bases, the J end by 3 bases, with 10 bases between. CDR3 length: 12 residues. This chain's CDR3 is CAGGRDTGELFF. The CDR3, as DNA: TGTGCCGGCGGGCGGGACACCGGGGAGCTGTTTTTT.

The J gene is TRBJ2-7, the V gene TRBV2; 10 nucleotides align to TRBD1. The CDR3 extends over 14 amino acids. Per germline, CDR1 SNHLY and CDR2 FYNNEI. V lost 6 bases and J lost 6; bases outside the gene matches: 8. The CDR3 DNA reads TGTGCCAGCAGCGAGACAGGGGGCTCCGGCGAGCAGTACTTC. This encodes CASSETGGSGEQYF.

This chain connects TRBV7-2 to TRBJ1-2; D not resolved. V was pared by 6 bases and J by 7 bases, with 18 bases between. Germline V gives CDR1 SGHTA, CDR2 FQGNSA. The CDR3 has 14 amino acids. CDR3 sequence (DNA): TGTGCCAGCAGGGCGAACCTTGGGAGATCTGGCTACACCTTC. Its translation: CASRANLGRSGYTF.

The rearrangement links TRBV2 to TRBJ2-1, with 8 positions matching TRBD1. Looked up from germline, CDR1 is SNHLY and CDR2 is FYNNEI. J gave up 6 bases and V 6 bases, and 4 bases lay outside the gene matches. CDR3 length: 13 amino acids. CDR3 residues: CASRETGVNEQFF. As DNA, the CDR3 is TGTGCCAGCAGGGAGACAGGGGTCAATGAGCAGTTCTTC.

This clone has a handful of counts. The chain uses TRBV7-2 and TRBJ1-2, with a weak D call TRBD1 (5 bases). The V gene's germline CDR1 is SGHTA and CDR2 FQGNSA. The CDR3 runs 14 residues. With 1 base removed from V and 2 bases from J, the gap between germline ends came to 8 bases. This CDR3 is CASSLEGQNYGYTF. CDR3 in DNA: TGTGCCAGCAGCTTAGAGGGGCAGAACTATGGCTACACCTTC.

This chain links TRBV30 with TRBJ2-3; D unresolved. Germline V gene data show CDR1 as GTSNPN and CDR2 as SVGIG (reference sequence). CDR3 length: 11 amino acids. V was shortened by 3 bases and J by 6 bases, with 7 bases between the two germline ends. CDR3 loop: CAWSPRDTQYF. The CDR3 region has the DNA TGTGCCTGGAGCCCTAGGGATACGCAGTATTTT.

The chain joins TRBV29-1 to TRBJ2-7, with D tentatively TRBD1 (8 bases). The germline V and J ends were trimmed by 4 bases and 5 bases, with 12 bases remaining between them. The CDR3 totals 12 residues. Germline CDR1 reads SQVTM; CDR2 reads ANQGSEA. The DNA for the CDR3 is TGCAGCGTTGGACAGGGGACTAACGAGCAGTACTTC. Translated, it gives CSVGQGTNEQYF.

This clone was counted a few times. This rearrangement joins TRBV14 to TRBJ1-6; possible D gene TRBD1, 6 bases. The length of the CDR3 is 14 residues. Trimming shortened V by 4 bases and J by 7 bases, and 11 bases separated the two germline ends. The germline gives CDR1 SGHDN, CDR2 FVKESK. The CDR3 DNA reads TGTGCCAGCAGCCCACAGGGATTCAATTCACCCCTCCACTTT. Its translation is CASSPQGFNSPLHF.

The chain couples TRBV5-4 to TRBJ2-3, with TRBD2 matching over 8 bases. Germline lookup yields CDR1 SGHNT and CDR2 YYREEE (reference sequence). With V trimmed by 4 bases and J by 1 base, 5 bases remained unmatched. CDR3 length equals 15 residues. The CDR3 DNA reads TGTGCCAGCAGCGAAACGGGGGGGCGCACAGATACGCAGTATTTT. The encoded protein is CASSETGGRTDTQYF.

The chain joins TRBV11-3 to TRBJ1-3; the D is unclear. This CDR3 has 17 residues. V gave up 1 base and J gave up 0 bases, with 13 bases separating them. Germline V CDR1 and CDR2: SGHNT, YENEEA. CDR3 loop: CASSLVGFGISGNTIYF. The CDR3 DNA reads TGTGCCAGCAGCTTAGTGGGGTTCGGGATCTCTGGAAACACCATATATTTT.

This clone has a handful of counts. The J gene is TRBJ1-1, the V gene TRBV29-1; D unresolved. Germline V gives CDR1 SQVTM, CDR2 ANQGSEA. Trimming shortened V by 6 bases and J by 0 bases, and 8 bases separated the two germline ends. This CDR3 is built from 12 residues. CDR3 DNA: TGCAGCGTGACACACATGAACACTGAAGCTTTCTTT. Its protein is CSVTHMNTEAFF.

The V call is TRBV6-5, the J call TRBJ1-2; TRBD1 aligns across 8 bases. CDR1 and CDR2 (germline): MNHEY, SVGAGI. This CDR3 contains 12 residues. V lost 5 bases, J lost 7 bases, and 3 bases stayed unmatched. DNA for the CDR3: TGTGCCAGCAGTCGGACAGGGATTGGCTACACCTTC. It specifies CASSRTGIGYTF.

This clone was counted a single time. The chain combines TRBV10-1 with TRBJ2-5, with D possibly matching TRBD1 (6 bases). V shed 0 bases and J shed 4 bases, with 9 bases lying between them. CDR3 length: 14 amino acids. Germline values: CDR1 WNHNN, CDR2 SYGVQD (reference sequence). The CDR3, as DNA: TGCGCCAGCAGTGAGTCTGGCAGGGGAGAGACCCAGTACTTC. It codes for CASSESGRGETQYF.

V usage is TRBV25-1 and J usage is TRBJ2-2; a weak D match, TRBD2 (6 bases). CDR1 MGHDK and CDR2 SYGVNS come from the germline V gene. The CDR3 is 16 residues long. Trimming cost V 3 bases and J 4 bases, with 15 bases left between them. The CDR3 region has the DNA TGTGCCAGCAGTGACTCCCGGGAGAGCTTCACCGGGGAGCTGTTTTTT. It encodes CASSDSRESFTGELFF. The variable domain in full, with the rest retrieved from reference TRBV25-1 and TRBJ2-2, is EADIYQTPRYLVIGTGKKITLECSQTMGHDKMYWYQQDPGMELHLIHYSYGVNSTEKGDLSSESTVSRIRTEHFPLTLESARPSHTSQYLCASSDSRESFTGELFFGEGSRLTVL.

The rearrangement joins TRBV30 to TRBJ1-6, with 7 bases that match TRBD1. This CDR3 has 15 amino acids. V was clipped by 7 bases and J by 6 bases; unmatched bases: 12. Germline assignment: CDR1 GTSNPN and CDR2 SVGIG (reference sequence). CDR3 amino acids: CAYDRASLGNSPLHF. The CDR3 coding sequence is TGTGCCTACGACAGGGCTAGTCTTGGTAATTCACCCCTCCACTTT.

This rearrangement joins TRBV12-5 to TRBJ2-5; possible D gene TRBD2, 6 bases. The CDR3 totals 15 residues. In germline, CDR1 is LGHNT, CDR2 FRNRAP. The V end was cut by 6 bases, the J end by 4 bases, with 18 bases between. The CDR3 coding sequence is TGTGCTAGTGGCCCAATGGAGGGATACGGAGAGACCCAGTACTTC. This gives the protein CASGPMEGYGETQYF.

The chain has TRBV7-2 and TRBJ2-3; 9 bases are a match to TRBD2. From germline, CDR1 is SGHTA and CDR2 FQGNSA. V shed 4 bases, J shed 6 bases, and the junction held 11 bases outside the gene matches. The CDR3 loop spans 16 amino acids. DNA for the CDR3: TGTGCCAGCAGCTCCCTACTAGCGGGTGCAGCTGATACGCAGTATTTT. The encoded protein is CASSSLLAGAADTQYF.

The gene calls are TRBV6-2 or TRBV6-3 and TRBJ2-5; D unresolved. This CDR3 comprises 15 residues. Trimming cost V 5 bases and J 5 bases, with 18 bases left between them. Germline V lookup: CDR1 MNHEY, CDR2 SVGEGT. Written as DNA, the CDR3 is TGTGCCAGCAGTCCCCTGCTAGGAAGCTCGGAGACCCAGTACTTC. It codes for CASSPLLGSSETQYF.

This chain links TRBV27 with TRBJ2-7; D possibly corresponds to TRBD2 (6 bases). The V end lost 3 bases, the J end lost 4 bases, and 16 bases lay between the germline ends. This CDR3 is built from 15 residues. Germline V gene sequence: CDR1 MNHEY, CDR2 SMNVEV (reference sequence). CDR3 bases: TGTGCCAGCAGTTTGGGCAACGCGGGGATATACGAGCAGTACTTC. Translating it yields CASSLGNAGIYEQYF.

The genes are TRBV12-3 or TRBV12-4 and TRBJ1-2, with D uncertain. Trimming cost V 3 bases and J 4 bases, with 6 bases left between them. The CDR3 sequence is 12 residues long. CDR3 amino acids: CASSFGGYGYTF. The CDR3 DNA reads TGTGCCAGCAGTTTTGGAGGCTATGGCTACACCTTC.

V and J are TRBV7-2 and TRBJ1-2, with D hard to call. Germline values: CDR1 SGHTA, CDR2 FQGNSA. This CDR3 spans 15 amino acids. The V gene lost 2 bases and the J gene lost 4 bases, with 14 bases spanning the gap. The CDR3 region has the DNA TGTGCCAGCAGCTTAAATTGGGGAGGCGGCTATGGCTACACCTTC. Encoded protein: CASSLNWGGGYGYTF.

This chain joins TRBV6-6 and TRBJ1-2, with TRBD1 matching over 8 bases. Trimming cost V 5 bases and J 7 bases; bases outside gene matches: 9. Per the germline V gene, CDR1 is MNHNY and CDR2 is SVGAGI (reference sequence). The CDR3 loop spans 14 amino acids. The CDR3: CASSPDQGARGYTF. The DNA for the CDR3 is TGTGCCAGCAGTCCGGACCAGGGGGCACGTGGCTACACCTTC.

The sample holds many counts of this clone. The chain couples TRBV4-3 to TRBJ2-1; no firm D call. CDR3 length: 15 residues. Trimming stripped 0 bases from V and 4 bases from J, with 10 bases between. Germline V gene sequence: CDR1 LGHNA, CDR2 YSLEER. The CDR3 DNA reads TGCGCCAGCAGCCAAGATGGTAACAGATACAATGAGCAGTTCTTC. Protein sequence: CASSQDGNRYNEQFF.

V gene TRBV7-2 combines with J gene TRBJ2-7, with D uncertain. The CDR3 covers 14 residues. The germline V gene has CDR1 SGHTA and CDR2 FQGNSA. The ends were cut back, 5 bases at V and 1 base at J, with 12 bases in the middle. In nucleotides, the CDR3 is TGTGCCAGCAGCCCCACCACCAGGTCCTACGAGCAGTACTTC. This sequence encodes CASSPTTRSYEQYF.